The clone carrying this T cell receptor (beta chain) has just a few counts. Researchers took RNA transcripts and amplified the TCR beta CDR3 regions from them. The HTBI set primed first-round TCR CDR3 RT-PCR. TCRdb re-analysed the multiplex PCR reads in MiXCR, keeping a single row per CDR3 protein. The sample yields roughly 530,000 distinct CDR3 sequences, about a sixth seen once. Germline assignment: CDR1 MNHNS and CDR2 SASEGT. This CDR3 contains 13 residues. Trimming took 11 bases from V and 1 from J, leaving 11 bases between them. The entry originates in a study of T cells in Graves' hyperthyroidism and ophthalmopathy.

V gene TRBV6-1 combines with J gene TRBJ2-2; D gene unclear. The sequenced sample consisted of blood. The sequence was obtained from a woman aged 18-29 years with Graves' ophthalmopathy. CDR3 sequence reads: CASETVNTGELFF. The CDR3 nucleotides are TGTGCCTCTGAGACGGTGAACACCGGGGAGCTGTTTTTT.